There are many counts of the clone carrying this T cell receptor beta chain. The V gene lost 2 bases and the J gene lost 7 bases, with 11 bases spanning the gap. The CDR3 extends over 13 amino acids. The source of the sample is a study of CD8+CD57+ T cells in acquired aplastic anemia. Before being chosen for sequencing, patients had shown CD8+CD57+ cell expansion by flow cytometry. Profiles of TCR beta VDJ and CDR3 were generated from a genomic DNA template. TCRdb passed the reads through MiXCR, listing each CDR3 protein once. The sample lists around 500,000 distinct CDR3 sequences; under 40% were seen once.

The source material was sorted CD4+, CD8+, or CD8+CD57+ T cells (not recorded which) from PBMCs. The receptor was derived from a human donor with aplastic anemia. The genes are TRBV12-3 or TRBV12-4 and TRBJ1-2; D remains ambiguous. CDR3 protein: CASSLLSRGGYTF. The CDR3 DNA follows: TGTGCCAGCAGTTTACTGAGTCGGGGTGGCTACACCTTC.